This T cell receptor beta chain stems from a study of T-cell reconstitution after alpha-beta-depleted transplantation in children. Preparation of the TCRbeta library used unique molecular identifiers. Each CDR3 protein gets one entry after TCRdb re-called the PCR reads with MiXCR. Among about 540,000 distinct CDR3 sequences listed, approximately 20% were seen once. Between the trimmed V and J ends, which lost 4 bases and 10 bases, there was a span of 7 bases. The CDR3 runs 10 residues. In germline, CDR1 is DFQATT, CDR2 SNEGSKA (reference sequence). This clonotype was picked up a small number of times.

Sequenced here: PBMCs from the stem cell graft donor, sampled from the stem cell graft. The source of this sequence is a human donor who donated a stem cell graft to a child with acute lymphoblastic leukemia. The chain employs TRBV20-1 and TRBJ1-4; the D is unclear. CDR3 residues: CSAKDGKLFF. CDR3 sequence (DNA): TGCAGTGCTAAGGACGGAAAACTGTTTTTT.